This is a list of T cell receptor beta chains from one sample in a study of siplizumab effects on memory and regulatory T cells. Method: immunoSEQ multiplex PCR; TCRdb's copy keeps in-frame clones and lacks some. The data show approximately 82,000 clones, roughly 90% seen once. Sample: Tregs sorted from blood. Receptors originate from a human donor in good health. The CDR3 runs from the conserved cysteine through the conserved F or W. The order of the fields is clone size, V gene, D gene, J gene, CDR3 DNA, CDR3 protein. A D gene is named only where the DNA matches it firmly. Clone size appears in some rows only: once, few, many, or a class for an expanded clone.

abundance: -
v_gene: TRBV5-4
d_gene: -
j_gene: TRBJ2-5
CDR3nt: TGTGCCAGCAGCTTGCTCCCGGGGGGCCTGGAGACCCAGTACTTC
CDR3aa: CASSLLPGGLETQYF

abundance: -
v_gene: TRBV27
d_gene: TRBD1
j_gene: TRBJ2-1
CDR3nt: TGTGCCAGCTCCGCGGGACAGGGGTACAATGAGCAGTTCTTC
CDR3aa: CASSAGQGYNEQFF

abundance: -
v_gene: TRBV9
d_gene: -
j_gene: TRBJ1-2
CDR3nt: TGTGCCAGCAGCGTAGGTAACCGCTACACCTTC
CDR3aa: CASSVGNRYTF

abundance: -
v_gene: TRBV7-9
d_gene: -
j_gene: TRBJ2-5
CDR3nt: TGTGCCAGCAGCTCCCAGGGAGGTCGAGAGACCCAGTACTTC
CDR3aa: CASSSQGGRETQYF

abundance: -
v_gene: TRBV5-4
d_gene: -
j_gene: TRBJ1-1
CDR3nt: TGTGCCAGCAGCCCGGAAGGGAGGGACACTGAAGCTTTCTTT
CDR3aa: CASSPEGRDTEAFF

abundance: -
v_gene: TRBV4-1
d_gene: -
j_gene: TRBJ2-1
CDR3nt: TGCGCCAGCAGCCAAACACAGTCCTTAACAAACAATGAGCAGTTCTTC
CDR3aa: CASSQTQSLTNNEQFF

abundance: -
v_gene: TRBV6-8
d_gene: TRBD1
j_gene: TRBJ2-7
CDR3nt: TGTGCCAGCAGTCTAACAGGGGCGGTAATAGGGCCCTCCTACGAGCAGTACTTC
CDR3aa: CASSLTGAVIGPSYEQYF

abundance: -
v_gene: TRBV6-5
d_gene: -
j_gene: TRBJ1-6
CDR3nt: TGTGCCAGCAGTTACGCCGGACAGCCCAATAATTCACCCCTCCACTTT
CDR3aa: CASSYAGQPNNSPLHF

abundance: -
v_gene: TRBV29-1
d_gene: TRBD1
j_gene: TRBJ2-2
CDR3nt: TGCAGCGTTGTGGGACAGTACACCGGGGAGCTGTTTTTT
CDR3aa: CSVVGQYTGELFF

abundance: -
v_gene: TRBV27
d_gene: TRBD2
j_gene: TRBJ2-3
CDR3nt: TGTGCCAGCAGTTACACCGGGACTAGCGGGGCAGATACGCAGTATTTT
CDR3aa: CASSYTGTSGADTQYF

abundance: -
v_gene: TRBV5-1
d_gene: TRBD1
j_gene: TRBJ1-2
CDR3nt: TGCGCCAGCAGCTACGGGGACAGGCCAGCTAACTATGGCTACACCTTC
CDR3aa: CASSYGDRPANYGYTF

abundance: -
v_gene: TRBV5-1
d_gene: TRBD2
j_gene: TRBJ2-3
CDR3nt: TGCGCCAGCAGCTTGGTCGCGACTAGCGGGGCCGATACGCAGTATTTT
CDR3aa: CASSLVATSGADTQYF

abundance: -
v_gene: TRBV20-1
d_gene: -
j_gene: TRBJ1-1
CDR3nt: TGCAGTGCTAGGGATTACACTGAAGCTTTCTTT
CDR3aa: CSARDYTEAFF

abundance: -
v_gene: TRBV2
d_gene: -
j_gene: TRBJ2-6
CDR3nt: TGTGCCAGCAGGTTAGGGATCTACGGGGCCAACGTCCTGACTTTC
CDR3aa: CASRLGIYGANVLTF

abundance: -
v_gene: TRBV6-5
d_gene: TRBD1
j_gene: TRBJ1-4
CDR3nt: TGTGCCAGCAGTTACGGGACAGGGAGGGAAAAACTGTTTTTT
CDR3aa: CASSYGTGREKLFF

abundance: -
v_gene: TRBV1
d_gene: -
j_gene: TRBJ1-6
CDR3nt: TGCACCAGCCGGCGTAGGTTCCGCTCCTATAATTCACCCCTCCACTTT
CDR3aa: CTSRRRFRSYNSPLHF

abundance: few
v_gene: TRBV2
d_gene: TRBD1
j_gene: TRBJ1-5
CDR3nt: TGTGCCAGCAGGGAGGACAGGGGGGACCAGCCCCAGCATTTT
CDR3aa: CASREDRGDQPQHF

abundance: -
v_gene: TRBV20-1
d_gene: -
j_gene: TRBJ1-2
CDR3nt: TGCAGTGCTAGCGGGGACTATGGCTACACCTTC
CDR3aa: CSASGDYGYTF

abundance: -
v_gene: TRBV6-6
d_gene: -
j_gene: TRBJ1-6
CDR3nt: TGTGCCAGCAGTTATCAACCTGCGGGAAATTCACCCCTCCACTTT
CDR3aa: CASSYQPAGNSPLHF

abundance: -
v_gene: TRBV19
d_gene: TRBD1
j_gene: TRBJ1-1
CDR3nt: TGTGCCAGTAGGACCCCTACGATCCATCGACAGGGGGTCGGCACTGAAGCTTTCTTT
CDR3aa: CASRTPTIHRQGVGTEAFF

abundance: -
v_gene: TRBV19
d_gene: -
j_gene: TRBJ1-1
CDR3nt: TGTGCCAGTAGTATCTCCGGGGGCTTCTTGAACACTGAAGCTTTCTTT
CDR3aa: CASSISGGFLNTEAFF

abundance: -
v_gene: TRBV9
d_gene: TRBD1
j_gene: TRBJ1-2
CDR3nt: TGTGCCAGCAGCGCCCAGACAGGGACCTATGGCTACACCTTC
CDR3aa: CASSAQTGTYGYTF

abundance: -
v_gene: TRBV7-3
d_gene: TRBD2
j_gene: TRBJ2-3
CDR3nt: TGTGCCAGCAGCTTAACCAGCGGGCGGGGGGGCTTTGGTACGCAGTATTTT
CDR3aa: CASSLTSGRGGFGTQYF